This T cell receptor beta chain was recorded in a study of cytomegalovirus exposure and HLA in healthy donors. Findings of the study overall: Among immune exposure information, only CMV serostatus was available. Follow-up analysis later connected one missense variant in DCLRE1C with trimming of TCR beta V- and J-genes. Most CMV-associated TCR beta chains were later found to appear HLA-restricted. Being productive about 87% or about 30% of the time was typical of most TCR beta V segments in an earlier analysis.

This clone was seen a few times. Antigen: not known. Researchers ran the PCR with 60 Vbeta and 13 Jbeta primers. TCRdb's table, derived via immunoSEQ multiplex PCR, lists solely in-frame clones and lacks some. The sample shows around 160,000 clones, more than 60% of them seen only once. In germline, CDR1 is MGHDK, CDR2 SYGVNS. Trimming stripped 1 base from V and 7 bases from J, with 11 bases between. The CDR3 runs 14 residues. V usage is TRBV25-1 and J usage is TRBJ1-5, with D possibly TRBD1 on 5 matching bases. The source is a male donor in good health and CMV-seronegative. Material for sequencing was PBMCs. In DNA form, the CDR3 reads TGTGCCAGCAGTGAATCCGGGGGAGGGCAGCCCCAGCATTTT. Protein sequence: CASSESGGGQPQHF.